This T cell receptor (beta chain) was documented in a study of T cells after yellow fever vaccination. General study results and limits: Subsequent booster samples again held most clones from primary vaccination (96% CD4, over 80% CD8).

CDR3 size: 13 residues. Trimming shortened V by 3 bases and J by 2 bases, and 9 bases separated the two germline ends. Germline V gives CDR1 SGHNT, CDR2 YYREEE (reference sequence). Using its own MiXCR run on the 5' RACE reads, TCRdb lists one record per CDR3 protein. The top ten hold under 50% of the sample, which has 95,000 to 100,000 distinct CDR3 sequences, around 5.8% seen once. This clonotype was recorded many times. As yet, its antigen is unknown. Sequenced material: CD8+ T cells sorted from PBMCs, taken 10 days after the yellow fever booster vaccination. J is TRBJ2-7 and V is TRBV5-4, with D uncertain. The sequence was obtained from a man between 18 and 35 years old who received the YFV17D yellow fever vaccine. CDR3 amino acids: CASSSDGAYEQYF. The CDR3 nucleotides are TGTGCCAGCAGCTCGGATGGGGCCTACGAGCAGTACTTC. The whole variable domain, remainder taken from reference TRBV5-4 and TRBJ2-7, is ETGVTQSPTHLIKTRGQQVTLRCSSQSGHNTVSWYQQALGQGPQFIFQYYREEENGRGNFPPRFSGLQFPNYSSELNVNALELDDSALYLCASSSDGAYEQYFGPGTRLTVT.